The 10 T cell receptor beta chains below all came from one sample that was sequenced in a study of blood T cell repertoires in COVID-19. TCRdb keeps only in-frame clones here, not all; method: immunoSEQ multiplex PCR. The sample contains approximately 210,000 clones, roughly 83% of which appear only once. The specimen sequenced was peripheral blood. These receptors were taken from an older woman with active or convalescent COVID-19.

The sample holds a few counts of this clone. An end of the junction differs from the germline gene, which may be a read error. This chain uses TRBV7-9 with TRBJ1-2; a weak D match, TRBD1 (5 bases). The germline V gene has CDR1 SEHNR and CDR2 FQNEAQ (reference sequence). This CDR3 contains 13 residues. The CDR3 spells CVGGTAGMSGYTF. Written as DNA, the CDR3 is TGCGTCGGCGGGACGGCGGGGATGAGCGGCTACACCTTC.

CDR3 residues: CASSQEVPLTGNSPLHF. CDR3 nucleotides: TGCGCCAGCAGCCAAGAAGTCCCCCTGACAGGGAATTCACCCCTCCACTTT. The chain recombines TRBV4-1 with TRBJ1-6, with 7 bases fitting TRBD1. There are 17 residues in the CDR3. Germline-derived CDR1 and CDR2 are MGHRA and YSYEKL. Losses at the gene ends were 0 bases for V and 7 bases for J; bases not matched to a gene: 9.

This clone showed up just a few times. The rearrangement uses TRBV5-4 and TRBJ2-5, with 10 bases lining up with TRBD2. V lost 2 bases, J lost 1 base, and 2 bases stayed unmatched. CDR1 and CDR2 (germline): SGHNT, YYREEE (reference sequence). The length of the CDR3 is 15 residues. CDR3 residues: CASSLSGRAQETQYF. CDR3 nucleotide sequence: TGTGCCAGCAGCTTAAGCGGGAGGGCCCAAGAGACCCAGTACTTC.

The chain links TRBV5-1 to TRBJ1-2; D is unresolved. This CDR3 is built from 15 residues. The germline V gene has CDR1 SGHRS and CDR2 YFSETQ. Trimming pared 2 bases from V and 0 bases from J, leaving 11 bases between. CDR3 DNA sequence: TGCGCCAGCAGCTTTGGATCCGGGACTAACTATGGCTACACCTTC. This gives the protein CASSFGSGTNYGYTF.

This clone has a single count. This sequence joins TRBV15 and TRBJ2-1; TRBD2 aligns across 15 bases. Germline lookup yields CDR1 LNHNV and CDR2 YYDKDF (reference sequence). CDR3 length: 15 residues. The V segment lost 5 bases and the J segment 6 bases; nucleotides outside the gene matches: 2. The CDR3 sequence is CATSGGLAGGNEQFF. Here the CDR3 DNA reads TGTGCCACCAGCGGGGGACTAGCGGGAGGCAATGAGCAGTTCTTC.

The chain is built from TRBV4-1 and TRBJ1-1; D is undetermined. V was trimmed by 3 bases and J by 5 bases, leaving 10 bases between them. Per germline, CDR1 MGHRA and CDR2 YSYEKL. The CDR3 is made up of 13 amino acids. In DNA, the CDR3 is TGCGCCAGCAGCCATGAGGAGCGGACTGAAGCTTTCTTT. It encodes CASSHEERTEAFF.

The chain has TRBV2 and TRBJ2-5, with D tentatively TRBD1 (6 bases). Germline V gives CDR1 SNHLY, CDR2 FYNNEI. The CDR3 consists of 13 residues. The V and J ends lost 6 bases and 5 bases respectively, with 13 bases between them. In DNA, the CDR3 is TGTGCCAGCAGCACCGGGCAGGGGGAGACCCAGTACTTC. Translation gives CASSTGQGETQYF.

The chain combines TRBV5-4 with TRBJ1-1; no clear D. V was cut by 5 bases and J by 3 bases, with 17 bases left in between. Germline V gene data show CDR1 as SGHNT and CDR2 as YYREEE (reference sequence). The CDR3 consists of 15 residues. The CDR3 reads CASSRTQGPDTEAFF. CDR3 in DNA: TGTGCCAGCAGTCGGACTCAAGGACCGGACACTGAAGCTTTCTTT.

V gene TRBV11-2 combines with J gene TRBJ1-4, with D possibly matching TRBD1 (5 bases). Germline V lookup: CDR1 SGHAT, CDR2 FQNNGV. With 5 bases removed from V and 1 base from J, the gap between germline ends came to 14 bases. This CDR3 is 16 amino acids long. The CDR3 DNA follows: TGTGCCAGCAGCCCCCGGAGGAGGGGAACTAATGAAAAACTGTTTTTT. Protein sequence: CASSPRRRGTNEKLFF.

This clone was observed a single time. The chain couples TRBV3-1 (or the pseudogene TRBV3-2) to TRBJ2-5; TRBD2 matches 15 bases. Germline CDR1 and CDR2: LGHDT and YNNKEL (reference sequence). The CDR3 is made up of 15 amino acids. V was pared by 9 bases and J by 4 bases, with 6 bases of the junction left unmatched. The CDR3 DNA reads TGTGCCAGTCGGACTAGCGGGAGGGCGATAGAGACCCAGTACTTC. Translating gives CASRTSGRAIETQYF.